These 28 T cell receptor beta chains share one sample of origin, sequenced in a study of cytomegalovirus exposure and HLA in healthy donors. Researchers ran the PCR with 60 Vbeta and 13 Jbeta primers. The method was immunoSEQ multiplex PCR; TCRdb's version includes in-frame clones alone and lacks a portion of them. The sample consists of 100,000 to 150,000 clones, about 80% of them appearing once. Sequenced input: PBMCs. The receptors stem from a man aged 30-40 years in good health and CMV-seropositive.

The chain recombines TRBV4-3 with TRBJ2-1; possibly TRBD1 for D (6 bases). V lost 4 bases and J lost 6, with 16 bases in between. The germline V gene encodes CDR1 LGHNA and CDR2 YSLEER. This CDR3 has 15 amino acids. The CDR3 DNA follows: TGCGCCAGCAGCCTCGACAGGATAATGCGCAATGAGCAGTTCTTC. Translating it yields CASSLDRIMRNEQFF.

This chain links TRBV11-2 with TRBJ2-5; D may be TRBD2 (5 bases). This CDR3 has 15 residues. V lost 7 bases, J lost 5 bases, and 20 bases lay in between. The germline CDR1 and CDR2 sequences are SGHAT and FQNNGV. The DNA for the CDR3 is TGTGCCAGCATCCCTTCTGGCGGGCGCTATGAGACCCAGTACTTC. This gives the protein CASIPSGGRYETQYF.

The chain has TRBV9 and TRBJ1-1; a possible D gene is TRBD1 (5 bases). The germline V and J ends were trimmed by 5 bases and 1 base, with 12 bases remaining between them. Germline V gene lookup returns CDR1 SGDLS and CDR2 YYNGEE. The CDR3 length is 14 residues. CDR3: CASRRGLTNTEAFF. CDR3 bases: TGTGCCAGCAGGAGGGGACTTACGAACACTGAAGCTTTCTTT.

The chain links TRBV7-8 to TRBJ2-1, with TRBD2 identical over 11 bases. Germline assignment: CDR1 SGHVS and CDR2 FQNEAQ. The CDR3 contains 19 residues. V was pared by 0 bases and J by 0 bases, with 7 bases of the junction left unmatched. The CDR3 nucleotides are TGTGCCAGCAGCTTAGCTCTGACTAGCGGGGTACCCTCCTACAATGAGCAGTTCTTC. Amino acid sequence: CASSLALTSGVPSYNEQFF.

The chain employs TRBV7-9 and TRBJ2-4; D is possibly TRBD2 (5 bases). The CDR3 spans 17 residues. V lost 7 bases to trimming and J lost 1 base, with 20 bases between them. Germline CDR1 SEHNR, CDR2 FQNEAQ (reference sequence). The CDR3 reads CASITPPRSGAKNIQYF. The CDR3 DNA is TGTGCCAGCATAACCCCCCCACGGTCGGGGGCCAAAAACATTCAGTACTTC.

J is TRBJ2-7 and V is TRBV7-2, with D perhaps matching TRBD1 (8 bases). The CDR3 is 15 residues long. The V end was cut by 4 bases, the J end by 2 bases, with 15 bases between. Germline V CDR1 and CDR2: SGHTA, FQGNSA. The CDR3 sequence: CASSSYRGRAYEQYF. DNA of the CDR3: TGTGCCAGCAGCTCCTACAGGGGGAGGGCCTACGAGCAGTACTTC.

V and J are TRBV9 and TRBJ2-2; a possible D gene is TRBD2 (6 bases). Germline-derived CDR1 and CDR2 are SGDLS and YYNGEE. Trimming removed 0 bases from V and 5 bases from J, with 17 bases in between. This CDR3 is built from 17 residues. CDR3 in amino acids: CASSVGVGTLTTGELFF. In nucleotides, the CDR3 is TGTGCCAGCAGCGTAGGGGTGGGGACTTTGACAACCGGGGAGCTGTTTTTT.

This sequence joins TRBV9 and TRBJ2-1; 8 bases map to TRBD1. The ends lost 3 bases at V and 5 bases at J; junction bases unmatched: 7. Germline CDR1 reads SGDLS; CDR2 reads YYNGEE. The CDR3 is made up of 15 amino acids. DNA for the CDR3: TGTGCCAGCAGCGAGCCCCCGGGACAGGACAATGAGCAGTTCTTC. Protein sequence: CASSEPPGQDNEQFF.

The V call is TRBV5-5, the J call TRBJ2-5; a possible D gene is TRBD2 (5 bases). V was trimmed by 0 bases and J by 5 bases, leaving 14 bases between them. CDR3 length: 15 amino acids. CDR1 SGHKS and CDR2 YYEKEE come from the germline V gene (reference sequence). The CDR3 loop reads CASSLAQSREETQYF. Here the CDR3 DNA reads TGTGCCAGCAGCTTGGCCCAGAGTAGGGAGGAGACCCAGTACTTC.

The chain couples TRBV10-3 to TRBJ2-2; 10 nucleotides agree with TRBD2. From germline, CDR1 is ENHRY and CDR2 SYGVKD. The V segment lost 6 bases and the J segment 0 bases; nucleotides outside the gene matches: 4. The CDR3 length is 16 residues. In DNA form, the CDR3 reads TGTGCCATCAGCTCCGGGACTAGCGCGAACACCGGGGAGCTGTTTTTT. This encodes CAISSGTSANTGELFF.

The chain uses TRBV5-4 and TRBJ1-1; D is possibly TRBD1 (6 bases). The V and J ends lost 4 bases and 3 bases respectively, with 16 bases between them. CDR1 and CDR2 from the germline V gene are SGHNT and YYREEE (reference sequence). The CDR3 has 15 amino acids. In DNA, the CDR3 is TGTGCCAGCAGCGCCCACAGGGAGGGGGACACTGAAGCTTTCTTT. This sequence encodes CASSAHREGDTEAFF.

This chain connects TRBV5-1 to TRBJ2-2; tentative D call: TRBD1 (6 bases). Germline assignment: CDR1 SGHRS and CDR2 YFSETQ. There are 15 residues in the CDR3. The V end lost 4 bases, the J end lost 1 base, and 11 bases lay between the germline ends. CDR3 nucleotide sequence: TGCGCCAGCAGCCCAGGGGCGGTGAACACCGGGGAGCTGTTTTTT. This gives the protein CASSPGAVNTGELFF.

This clone was detected once. Mismatch with germline at one junction end may stem from a read error. The chain couples TRBV28 to TRBJ1-2; D is ambiguous. CDR1 and CDR2 (germline): MDHEN, SYDVKM. This CDR3 has 11 amino acids. The DNA for the CDR3 is TGTGCCAGCAGTTTACGGCAGGTCCCCTTCTTC. This translates into CASSLRQVPFF.

The chain links TRBV7-3 to TRBJ2-3; TRBD2 agrees at 15 bases. The CDR3 sequence is 17 residues long. CDR1 SGHTA and CDR2 FQGTGA come from the germline V gene. Trimming at V came to 5 bases and at J to 6 bases, leaving 9 bases not matched to a gene. This CDR3 reads CASSAYGTSGRSDTQYF. DNA of the CDR3: TGTGCCAGCAGCGCCTATGGGACTAGCGGGAGGTCCGATACGCAGTATTTT.

V and J are TRBV14 and TRBJ1-2; 8 positions match TRBD1. This CDR3 contains 14 residues. J gave up 7 bases and V 2 bases, and 6 bases lay outside the gene matches. Germline V CDR1 and CDR2: SGHDN, FVKESK. As DNA, the CDR3 is TGTGCCAGCAGCCAACAGATACAGGGGGTTGGCTACACCTTC. Translated: CASSQQIQGVGYTF.

The V call is TRBV9, the J call TRBJ1-5, with D hard to call. Trimming shortened V by 2 bases and J by 3 bases, and 6 bases separated the two germline ends. Germline values: CDR1 SGDLS, CDR2 YYNGEE. CDR3 length: 13 amino acids. This chain's CDR3 is CASSVGNNQPQHF. The CDR3 DNA is TGTGCCAGCAGCGTCGGTAACAATCAGCCCCAGCATTTT.

The CDR3 DNA reads TGTGCCATCAGCACTAGGACTAGCGGGAGAAATGAGCAGTTCTTC. This sequence encodes CAISTRTSGRNEQFF. The chain links TRBV10-3 to TRBJ2-1, with TRBD2 matching 13 bases. In germline, CDR1 is ENHRY, CDR2 SYGVKD. This CDR3 contains 15 residues. V lost 6 bases, J lost 7 bases, and 6 bases stayed unmatched.

V and J are TRBV25-1 and TRBJ2-2; 10 nucleotides line up with TRBD1. The CDR3 is 16 amino acids. With V trimmed by 3 bases and J by 6 bases, 7 bases remained unmatched. Germline CDR1 MGHDK, CDR2 SYGVNS. In DNA, the CDR3 is TGTGCCAGCAGTGAGACAGGGGGCGTCGTGGCCGGGGAGCTGTTTTTT. Its protein is CASSETGGVVAGELFF.

With respect to this clone: The junction departs from germline at one end; a sequencing error may be responsible. The chain combines TRBV11-2 with TRBJ2-7; 7 positions match TRBD2. The CDR3 loop spans 15 amino acids. Germline V lookup: CDR1 SGHAT, CDR2 FQNNGV. In DNA, the CDR3 is TGTGCCAGCAGCTTAGAGCGGGAGTATTCCTTCGAGCAGTACTTC. Translation gives CASSLEREYSFEQYF.

Notes on this clone: Other DNA sequences from this sample encode an identical CDR3 as well. The chain employs TRBV9 and TRBJ1-1; D is possibly TRBD1 (5 bases). This CDR3 region has 11 residues. V lost 4 bases and J lost 8, with 9 bases in between. CDR1 is SGDLS, CDR2 YYNGEE, per germline. The DNA for the CDR3 is TGTGCCAGCAGCCCCCGGACAGAAGCTTTCTTT. It yields the protein CASSPRTEAFF.

The chain is built from TRBV30 and TRBJ2-3, with 13 bases aligning to TRBD2. Germline V gives CDR1 GTSNPN, CDR2 SVGIG (reference sequence). The CDR3 covers 14 residues. V lost 1 base to trimming and J lost 5 bases; unmatched junction nucleotides: 0. Here the CDR3 reads CAWSGTSGRDTQYF. The CDR3 nucleotides read TGTGCCTGGAGTGGGACTAGCGGGAGAGATACGCAGTATTTT. Full variable domain (outside the CDR3, taken from reference TRBV30 and TRBJ2-3): SQTIHQWPATLVQPVGSPLSLECTVEGTSNPNLYWYRQAAGRGLQLLFYSVGIGQISSEVPQNLSASRPQDRQFILSSKKLLLSDSGFYLCAWSGTSGRDTQYFGPGTRLTVL.

The chain has TRBV19 and TRBJ1-5; the match to TRBD1 covers 8 bases. This CDR3 has 19 amino acids. From germline, CDR1 is LNHDA and CDR2 SQIVND (reference sequence). V lost 4 bases and J lost 5; bases outside the gene matches: 19. The chain's CDR3 is CASSNPPGAGGRLDQPQHF. In nucleotides, the CDR3 is TGTGCCAGTAGTAATCCCCCGGGGGCAGGGGGCCGCCTAGATCAGCCCCAGCATTTT.

The chain uses TRBV7-2 and TRBJ2-5, with D perhaps matching TRBD2 (6 bases). Between the trimmed V and J ends, which lost 0 bases and 3 bases, there was a span of 8 bases. Germline V gene data show CDR1 as SGHTA and CDR2 as FQGNSA. The CDR3 is 14 amino acids. CDR3 sequence: CASSLAPGEETQYF. The DNA for the CDR3 is TGTGCCAGCAGCTTAGCGCCGGGGGAAGAGACCCAGTACTTC.

This clone was seen a few times. The chain employs TRBV5-4 and TRBJ2-3, with a tentative D call TRBD1 (6 bases). CDR3 size: 16 residues. CDR1 is SGHNT, CDR2 YYREEE, per germline (reference sequence). With 1 base removed from V and 1 base from J, the gap between germline ends came to 13 bases. The CDR3 spells CASSLFVDRGTDTQYF. CDR3 nucleotides: TGTGCCAGCAGCTTGTTCGTGGACAGAGGCACAGATACGCAGTATTTT.

V is TRBV7-2 and J is TRBJ2-7; D possibly corresponds to TRBD2 (5 bases). Germline V gives CDR1 SGHTA, CDR2 FQGNSA. The CDR3 covers 17 residues. The V gene lost 4 bases and the J gene lost 1 base, with 20 bases spanning the gap. CDR3 sequence: CASSSLGRVAGSYEQYF. CDR3 in DNA: TGTGCCAGCAGCTCCCTAGGGCGAGTGGCGGGTTCCTACGAGCAGTACTTC.

The gene calls are TRBV27 and TRBJ2-7, with no clear D. In germline, CDR1 is MNHEY, CDR2 SMNVEV (reference sequence). The CDR3 contains 14 residues. The ends were cut back, 2 bases at V and 0 bases at J, with 8 bases in the middle. The CDR3 nucleotides are TGTGCCAGCAGTTTAGCGTACAGCTCCTACGAGCAGTACTTC. Protein: CASSLAYSSYEQYF.

The CDR3 bases are TGTGCCTGGAGTATCGGGACAGGGGCTGGCTACACCTTC. It encodes CAWSIGTGAGYTF. The chain carries TRBV30 and TRBJ1-2; 10 nucleotides align to TRBD1. CDR3 length: 13 residues. J was trimmed by 7 bases and V by 2 bases; bases with no gene match: 4. Germline V gene sequence: CDR1 GTSNPN, CDR2 SVGIG (reference sequence).

This rearrangement joins TRBV14 to TRBJ2-5, with D uncertain. In germline, CDR1 is SGHDN, CDR2 FVKESK. CDR3 length equals 13 residues. V dropped 1 base and J dropped 5 bases, with 8 bases sitting between them. The CDR3 coding sequence is TGTGCCAGCAGCCAAGGGGCCTCGGAGACCCAGTACTTC. Translated, it gives CASSQGASETQYF.